One TCR beta chain is described in this entry. Its antigen is not identified. V lost 0 bases to trimming and J lost 0 bases; unmatched junction nucleotides: 3. This CDR3 is built from 17 residues. The germline V gene has CDR1 MGHRA and CDR2 YSYEKL. Investigators prepared the TCR beta libraries by applying iRepertoire HTBI primers and Arm-PCR of CDR3 regions. TCRdb processed the multiplex PCR reads anew with MiXCR; each CDR3 protein has one entry. The sample consists of 350,000 to 500,000 distinct CDR3 sequences, 14% of them appearing once. The data stem from a study of regulatory T cells in long-lasting Graves disease. Findings of the study overall: Gene preferences differed: TRBV28, TRBJ1-2, TRBJ2-5 in persistent cases.

Specified time point: newly diagnosed GD, antithyroid drugs for less than 3 months. RNA isolated from PBMCs was used to make the TCR library. The sample was also linked to a second study, of T cells in Graves' hyperthyroidism and ophthalmopathy.

The clonotype comes from a woman aged 45 to 65 with Graves disease. The source material was peripheral blood mononuclear cells (PBMCs), sampled at new diagnosis, from a patient treated with antithyroid drugs. The V and J genes are TRBV4-1 and TRBJ2-4; 9 bases map to TRBD1. CDR3 protein: CASSQEGQGKAKNIQYF. CDR3 DNA sequence: TGCGCCAGCAGCCAAGAGGGACAGGGTAAAGCCAAAAACATTCAGTACTTC.